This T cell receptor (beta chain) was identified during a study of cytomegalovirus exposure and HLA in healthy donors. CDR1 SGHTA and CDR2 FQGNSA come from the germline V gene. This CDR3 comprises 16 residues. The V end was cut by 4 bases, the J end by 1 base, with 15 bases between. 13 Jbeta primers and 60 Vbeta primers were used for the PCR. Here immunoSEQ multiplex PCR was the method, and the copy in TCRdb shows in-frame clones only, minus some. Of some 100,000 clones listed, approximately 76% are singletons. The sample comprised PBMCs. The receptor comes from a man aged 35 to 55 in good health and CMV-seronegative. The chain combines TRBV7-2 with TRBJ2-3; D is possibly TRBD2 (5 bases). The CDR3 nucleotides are TGTGCCAGCAGCTCCGGGATAGGCGGTGGCACAGATACGCAGTATTTT. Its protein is CASSSGIGGGTDTQYF.